This T cell receptor beta chain is drawn from a study of T cell responses to AZD1222 COVID-19 vaccine. Study-wide results and caveats: Only six AZD1222 recipients tested seropositive at baseline.

In regard to this clone: Its antigen is undetermined.

Here immunoSEQ multiplex PCR was the method, and the copy in TCRdb shows in-frame clones only, minus some. The table records roughly 150,000 clones, 94% of them present only once. With 4 bases removed from V and 8 bases from J, the gap between germline ends came to 18 bases. CDR3 size: 15 residues. The germline V gene has CDR1 MDHEN and CDR2 SYDVKM. The rearrangement joins TRBV28 to TRBJ2-1; TRBD1 or TRBD2 may be the D gene (6 bases each). The TCR comes from an adult who received the AZD1222 COVID-19 vaccine. The sample here was peripheral blood, taken 28 days after the second AZD1222 dose. The CDR3 sequence is CASSWGALGFDEQFF. The DNA of the CDR3 is TGTGCCAGCAGTTGGGGGGCTCTGGGGTTCGATGAGCAGTTCTTC.